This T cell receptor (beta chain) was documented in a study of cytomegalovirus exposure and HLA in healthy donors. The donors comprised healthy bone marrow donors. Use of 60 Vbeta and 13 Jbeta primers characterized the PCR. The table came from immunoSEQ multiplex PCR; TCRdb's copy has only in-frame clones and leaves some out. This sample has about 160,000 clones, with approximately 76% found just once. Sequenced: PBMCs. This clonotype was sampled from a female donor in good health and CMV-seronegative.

The CDR3 DNA follows: TGCGCCAGCAGCCAAGACCGACTAGCGGGAGGCAATGAGCAGTTCTTC. It is translated as CASSQDRLAGGNEQFF. The gene calls are TRBV4-1 and TRBJ2-1, with 13 bases lining up with TRBD2. The CDR3 consists of 16 residues. The V and J ends lost 0 bases and 6 bases, in that order; junction bases with no gene match: 2. Germline CDR1 MGHRA, CDR2 YSYEKL.